One and the same sample provided the 8 T cell receptor beta chains below, sequenced in a study of blood T cell repertoires in COVID-19. Produced via immunoSEQ multiplex PCR; TCRdb's table is partial and in-frame only. The table shows around 370,000 clones, with around nine tenths occurring only once. Sequenced: peripheral blood. The source is a woman in her late teens or twenties who had recovered from COVID-19.

This chain links TRBV6-6 with TRBJ2-1, with 8 bases fitting TRBD2. CDR3 size: 16 residues. J was trimmed by 3 bases and V by 6 bases; bases with no gene match: 10. CDR1 is MNHNY and CDR2 is SVGAGI in the germline V gene (reference sequence). The CDR3 here is CASSRRERGYYNEQFF. In DNA form, the CDR3 reads TGTGCCAGCAGCCGGCGGGAGCGGGGGTACTACAATGAGCAGTTCTTC.

This chain's CDR3 is CASSSVLSGYTF. DNA of the CDR3: TGTGCCAGCAGCTCCGTCCTATCAGGCTACACCTTC. This chain joins TRBV5-8 and TRBJ1-2, with D unresolved. This CDR3 region has 12 residues. Germline assignment: CDR1 SGHTS and CDR2 YDEGEE. The V end lost 3 bases, the J end lost 8 bases, and 11 bases lay between the germline ends.

The chain uses TRBV2 and TRBJ2-4, with D perhaps TRBD2 (5 bases). Germline CDR1 is SNHLY and CDR2 is FYNNEI. There are 15 residues in the CDR3. V lost 7 bases and J 2 bases, leaving 15 bases between the germline ends. The CDR3, as DNA: TGTGCCAGCAACCAGCGGCTGAGATCCAAAAACATTCAGTACTTC. Translating it yields CASNQRLRSKNIQYF. The full variable domain, its missing parts supplied by reference TRBV2 and TRBJ2-4, is EPEVTQTPSHQVTQMGQEVILRCVPISNHLYFYWYRQILGQKVEFLVSFYNNEISEKSEIFDDQFSVERPDGSNFTLKIRSTKLEDSAMYFCASNQRLRSKNIQYFGAGTRLSVL.

The chain uses TRBV6-5 and TRBJ1-6, with a tentative D call TRBD1 (6 bases). The CDR3 covers 13 residues. Germline lookup yields CDR1 MNHEY and CDR2 SVGAGI. Trimming pared 6 bases from V and 10 bases from J, leaving 13 bases between. CDR3 sequence reads: CASRDLRGSPLHF. In DNA form, the CDR3 reads TGTGCCAGCAGGGACCTGAGGGGGTCACCCCTCCACTTT.

The chain carries TRBV15 and TRBJ1-5, with 9 positions matching TRBD1. V shed 3 bases and J 4 bases; nucleotides not matched to a gene: 4. Per germline, CDR1 LNHNV and CDR2 YYDKDF (reference sequence). The length of the CDR3 is 15 residues. The CDR3 region is CATSRDRGRNQPQHF. In DNA, the CDR3 is TGTGCCACCAGCAGGGACAGGGGACGGAATCAGCCCCAGCATTTT.

This chain links TRBV10-2 with TRBJ2-1; 11 bases line up with TRBD2. This CDR3 comprises 16 residues. After removal of 2 bases from V and 4 bases from J, the junction contained 4 bases not matched to a gene. From germline, CDR1 is WSHSY and CDR2 SAAADI. For the CDR3, the DNA is TGCGCCAGCAGTGAGCCATCTAGCGGGAGGTACAATGAGCAGTTCTTC. Translation: CASSEPSSGRYNEQFF.

V usage is TRBV13 and J usage is TRBJ2-1, with 7 nucleotides matching TRBD2. V was pared by 6 bases and J by 9 bases, with 8 bases of the junction left unmatched. CDR3 length equals 13 residues. Germline V CDR1 and CDR2: PRHDT, FYEKMQ (reference sequence). The CDR3 here is CASSSKRGGEQFF. The CDR3 DNA reads as TGTGCCAGCAGTTCTAAGCGGGGCGGTGAGCAGTTCTTC.

The J gene is TRBJ2-3, the V gene TRBV24-1, with a weak D call TRBD2 (5 bases). Germline V lookup: CDR1 KGHDR, CDR2 SFDVKD. Trimming left V 4 bases short and J 2 bases short, with 12 bases between. This CDR3 contains 15 residues. The CDR3 region has the DNA TGTGCCACCAGTGACTTTCGGGATTCCACAGATACGCAGTATTTT. Translated: CATSDFRDSTDTQYF.